This entry lists 26 T cell receptor beta chains sequenced from one sample in a study of tumor-infiltrating lymphocytes in primary liver carcinoma. Making TCR beta cDNA involved approximately 480 ng total RNA and a constant-region primer. For TCR beta, libraries were produced by three nested multiplex PCR rounds using slightly modified ARM-PCR. TRBV1-TRBV30 forward and Cbeta reverse primers drove the first two approximately 10-cycle rounds. MiXCR was run by TCRdb on the multiplex PCR reads, yielding one entry per CDR3 protein. The table lists around 330,000 distinct CDR3 sequences, 50% to 75% of them singletons, with over 15% in the top ten. RNA isolated from unsorted whole blood supplied the blood RNA, with germline DNA also extracted. The specimen sequenced was peripheral blood. The receptors originated from a woman in her 30s with primary liver carcinoma and hepatitis B virus infection.

Note on this clonotype: At one boundary the junction diverges from the germline segment, which might be a read error. The V gene is TRBV7-8, the J gene TRBJ2-3, with a weak D call TRBD1 (5 bases). The CDR3 is made up of 17 amino acids. The germline V gene encodes CDR1 SGHVS and CDR2 FQNEAQ. The CDR3 spells CTSSLRGRWERTDTQYF. In DNA, the CDR3 is TGTACCAGCAGCTTAAGGGGTCGGTGGGAACGCACAGATACGCAGTATTTT.

This clonotype was recorded at least ten times. The chain links TRBV6-5 to TRBJ1-2; D remains ambiguous. Germline V CDR1 and CDR2: MNHEY, SVGAGI. Trimming took off 4 bases at V and 2 bases at J, with 8 bases between the two ends. The CDR3 has 13 residues. The CDR3 loop reads CASSLRRNYGYTF. The CDR3 DNA sequence: TGTGCCAGCAGTTTACGACGGAACTATGGCTACACCTTC.

This clonotype was observed at least ten times. The chain is built from TRBV11-2 and TRBJ2-7, with D perhaps TRBD1 (6 bases). Germline V lookup: CDR1 SGHAT, CDR2 FQNNGV. This CDR3 comprises 13 residues. Trimming pared 7 bases from V and 2 bases from J, leaving 12 bases between. The CDR3 sequence is CASTPGGTYEQYF. As DNA, the CDR3 is TGTGCCAGCACCCCTGGGGGCACCTACGAGCAGTACTTC.

Note on this clonotype: This sequence may be a read error, since a much larger clone differs from it by one base. The chain recombines TRBV4-2 with TRBJ1-5, with D possibly TRBD1 on 5 matching bases. V lost 0 bases, J lost 7 bases, and 13 bases lay in between. The length of the CDR3 is 15 residues. Germline V CDR1 and CDR2: LGHNA, YNFKEQ. CDR3 nucleotide sequence: TGTGCCAGCAGCCAAGATATAGGGGTAGGCCAGCCCCAGCATTTT. Its protein product is CASSQDIGVGQPQHF.

About this clonotype: A much larger clone lies one base from this, so it may be a read error. The chain recombines TRBV29-1 with TRBJ2-1; D possibly uses TRBD1 or TRBD2 (5 bases each). CDR1 is SQVTM and CDR2 is ANQGSEA in the germline V gene. This CDR3 comprises 16 residues. V lost 2 bases and J lost 5, with 19 bases in between. The CDR3 sequence is CSVETGARWCHNEQFF. The DNA of the CDR3 is TGCAGCGTTGAAACCGGGGCGAGGTGGTGCCACAATGAGCAGTTCTTC.

V usage is TRBV7-9 and J usage is TRBJ2-7; weak D call: TRBD2 (5 bases). V shed 1 base and J shed 9 bases, with 28 bases lying between them. Germline CDR1 and CDR2: SEHNR and FQNEAQ (reference sequence). The CDR3 has 18 amino acids. The CDR3 DNA sequence: TGTGCCAGCAGCTTAGATTTGTCGGCCCATTCTTCTACGAGCGGGCAGTACTTC. Translation gives CASSLDLSAHSSTSGQYF.

For this clonotype: A read error is possible here, since a much larger clone lies one base away. The rearrangement uses TRBV6-5 and TRBJ2-7; 7 bases are a match to TRBD1. The CDR3 is made up of 16 amino acids. Germline V lookup: CDR1 MNHEY, CDR2 SVGAGI. CDR3 bases: TGTGCCAGCAGTTACTCCCAATGGACAGGCTCCCACGAGCAGTACTTC. As protein: CASSYSQWTGSHEQYF.

Concerning this clonotype: This may be a read error, as it is one base from a much larger clone. The chain joins TRBV4-1 to TRBJ1-4; the match to TRBD1 covers 7 bases. Germline V gene lookup returns CDR1 MGHRA and CDR2 YSYEKL. The CDR3 runs 14 residues. The CDR3 DNA is TGCGCCAGCACCCAAACAGGGGTTAATGAAAAACCGTTTTTT. This translates into CASTQTGVNEKPFF.

At least ten counts were recorded for this clonotype. The V call is TRBV11-2, the J call TRBJ2-3; either TRBD1 or TRBD2 may fit D (6 bases each). The CDR3 is 16 amino acids. The V gene's germline CDR1 is SGHAT and CDR2 FQNNGV. V was trimmed by 2 bases and J by 1 base, leaving 13 bases between them. CDR3: CASSLMGGSGTDTQYF. DNA of the CDR3: TGTGCCAGCAGCTTAATGGGGGGCTCGGGCACAGATACGCAGTATTTT.

Details on this clonotype: At one of its ends the junction is not consistent with the germline gene, which may arise from a read error. The J gene is TRBJ2-3, the V gene TRBV30, with 11 positions matching TRBD2. This CDR3 has 16 residues. Germline V CDR1 and CDR2: GTSNPN, SVGIG (reference sequence). Written as DNA, the CDR3 is TGTGCCTTGTCCCACGTAGCGGGAGGGTTCGCAGATATGCAGTATTTT. As protein: CALSHVAGGFADMQYF. Full variable domain (remainder filled in from reference TRBV30 and TRBJ2-3): SQTIHQWPATLVQPVGSPLSLECTVEGTSNPNLYWYRQAAGRGLQLLFYSVGIGQISSEVPQNLSASRPQDRQFILSSKKLLLSDSGFYLCALSHVAGGFADMQYFGPGTRLTVL.

J is TRBJ1-5 and V is TRBV12-3 or TRBV12-4, with D possibly being TRBD1 (5 bases). Trimming removed 7 bases at V and 4 bases at J, with 17 bases between. This CDR3 is 15 amino acids long. The DNA for the CDR3 is TGTGCCAGCACGCGGGGCACCGCAATAAATCAGCCCCAGCATTTT. Its translation: CASTRGTAINQPQHF.

This clonotype showed up just a few times. V gene TRBV6-2 or TRBV6-3 combines with J gene TRBJ2-7; TRBD2 matches at 9 bases. Germline lookup yields CDR1 MNHEY and CDR2 SVGEGT. J gave up 2 bases and V 7 bases, and 3 bases lay outside the gene matches. The CDR3 has 13 residues. In DNA form, the CDR3 reads TGTGCCAGCAAAAGCGGGGGGCCCTACGAGCAGTACTTC. Amino acids: CASKSGGPYEQYF.

With regard to this clonotype: No conserved phenylalanine or tryptophan ends this CDR3, so it is likely a read error. The J gene is TRBJ1-6, the V gene TRBV30; TRBD1 matches 10 bases. V was clipped by 3 bases and J by 7 bases; unmatched bases: 9. The length of the CDR3 is 16 residues. CDR1 is GTSNPN, CDR2 SVGIG, per germline (reference sequence). CDR3 region: CAWSGTGVRGNSPLHI. The CDR3 DNA follows: TGTGCCTGGAGCGGGACAGGGGTGCGGGGCAATTCACCCCTCCACATT.

The CDR3 spells CARSQRRELGGDTQYF. CDR3 sequence (DNA): TGTGCCAGGAGTCAAAGACGGGAGCTCGGTGGAGATACGCAGTATTTT. The chain combines TRBV28 with TRBJ2-3; D is perhaps TRBD2 (6 bases). This CDR3 spans 16 amino acids. CDR1 is MDHEN and CDR2 is SYDVKM in the germline V gene. With 9 bases removed from V and 5 bases from J, the gap between germline ends came to 24 bases.

Comment on this clonotype: The junction and the germline gene differ at one end; a read error may be behind it. CDR3 DNA sequence: TGTGCCAGCGGCTTAAGCCAGGGGGACCAAAAGACCCAGTACTTC. It specifies CASGLSQGDQKTQYF. This chain connects TRBV11-2 to TRBJ2-5; TRBD1 agrees at 7 bases. The germline V gene has CDR1 SGHAT and CDR2 FQNNGV. This CDR3 spans 15 amino acids.

Details on this clonotype: A much larger clone differs by one base, so this may be a read error. This rearrangement joins TRBV6-1 to TRBJ1-5; D may be TRBD1 (5 bases). The length of the CDR3 is 15 residues. Germline CDR1 and CDR2: MNHNS and SASEGT. V lost 6 bases, J lost 0 bases, and 12 bases lay in between. The CDR3 reads CASRQDGSSNQPQHF. The CDR3 bases are TGTGCCAGCAGACAGGACGGAAGTAGCAATCAGCCCCAGCATTTT.

A remark on this clonotype: The germline gene is not matched at one end of the junction; a read error may be the cause. V gene TRBV5-6 combines with J gene TRBJ1-3, with D uncertain. The CDR3 loop spans 14 amino acids. The germline CDR1 and CDR2 sequences are SGHDT and YYEEEE. The DNA for the CDR3 is TGTGTCAGCAGCTTTCTGGCAGCTGGAAACACCATATATTTT. This translates into CVSSFLAAGNTIYF. The whole variable domain, filled in from reference TRBV5-6 and TRBJ1-3, reads DAGVTQSPTHLIKTRGQQVTLRCSPKSGHDTVSWYQQALGQGPQFIFQYYEEEERQRGNFPDRFSGHQFPNYSSELNVNALLLGDSALYLCVSSFLAAGNTIYFGEGSWLTVV.

A remark on this clonotype: Sequence at one end of the junction differs from germline and may be a read error. V is TRBV11-2 and J is TRBJ2-7; the D gene is possibly TRBD2 (5 bases). CDR3 size: 13 residues. Germline values: CDR1 SGHAT, CDR2 FQNNGV. CDR3 loop: CASNLKATREQYF. The CDR3 region has the DNA TGTGCCAGCAACTTAAAAGCCACGAGGGAGCAGTATTTC.

As to this clonotype: A much larger clone is a single base away; this may be a read error. V gene TRBV29-1 combines with J gene TRBJ2-2, with 10 bases lining up with TRBD2. The trim removed 5 bases at V and 5 bases at J, leaving 8 bases unmatched. In germline, CDR1 is SQVTM, CDR2 ANQGSEA. This CDR3 has 15 amino acids. The CDR3 protein is CSVMLAGGGTGELFF. The CDR3 DNA sequence: TGCAGCGTTATGTTAGCGGGAGGAGGGACCGGGGAGCTGTTTTTT.

The rearrangement joins TRBV6-2 or TRBV6-3 to TRBJ2-5; D is perhaps TRBD1 (6 bases). The CDR3 loop spans 15 amino acids. The germline gives CDR1 MNHEY, CDR2 SVGEGT. V lost 5 bases and J 6 bases, leaving 19 bases between the germline ends. The CDR3 nucleotides read TGTGCCAGCAGTCGCTCGACAGGAGTATTCAAGACCCAGTACTTC. Amino acids: CASSRSTGVFKTQYF.

On this clonotype itself: A much larger clone differs from this one at a single base, so this may be a read error. The CDR3 bases are TGCAGCGTTGAAGTGACGGGAGCGGGCGGAGATGAGCAGTTCTTC. This translates into CSVEVTGAGGDEQFF. The chain recombines TRBV29-1 with TRBJ2-1, with D perhaps TRBD2 (6 bases). V lost 1 base and J lost 8, with 18 bases in between. The CDR3 sequence is 15 residues long. The germline CDR1 and CDR2 sequences are SQVTM and ANQGSEA.

A note on this clonotype: Because it lacks the conserved phenylalanine or tryptophan at the end, this CDR3 is likely a read error. The chain combines TRBV29-1 with TRBJ2-7; either TRBD1 or TRBD2 may fit D (5 bases each). Germline-derived CDR1 and CDR2 are SQVTM and ANQGSEA. This CDR3 contains 13 residues. V lost 5 bases and J 7 bases, leaving 18 bases between the germline ends. CDR3: CSVRRDGRGEQYS. CDR3 DNA sequence: TGCAGCGTTCGCCGGGACGGCCGTGGTGAGCAGTACTCC.

Of note for this clonotype: Just one base apart from a much larger clone, this may be a read error. The rearrangement links TRBV14 to TRBJ1-5; D may be TRBD1 (6 bases). There are 15 residues in the CDR3. Germline V gene data show CDR1 as SGHDN and CDR2 as FVKESK. CDR3 sequence: CASLQGWGGNQPRHF. In DNA form, the CDR3 reads TGTGCCAGTCTTCAGGGGTGGGGAGGCAATCAGCCCCGGCATTTT.

This clonotype was found many times. V and J are TRBV6-5 and TRBJ1-2; 11 bases agree with TRBD1. The CDR3 loop spans 16 amino acids. With V trimmed by 5 bases and J by 7 bases, 12 bases remained unmatched. Germline V CDR1 and CDR2: MNHEY, SVGAGI. The CDR3 spells CASSPRWTGGAVGYTF. DNA for the CDR3: TGTGCCAGCAGTCCCCGTTGGACAGGGGGCGCGGTTGGCTACACCTTC.

With regard to this clonotype: Lacking the conserved final phenylalanine or tryptophan, this CDR3 likely reflects a read error. The CDR3 bases are TGCGCCAGCACTCCCTCAGGGGCTGGGGCCAACGTCCTGACTTCC. Encoded protein: CASTPSGAGANVLTS. This chain connects TRBV4-3 to TRBJ2-6; the D gene is possibly TRBD1 (6 bases). Germline-derived CDR1 and CDR2 are LGHNA and YSLEER. The length of the CDR3 is 15 residues. V shed 7 bases and J shed 2 bases, with 12 bases lying between them.

In regard to this clonotype: A clone one base away is much larger, so this may be a read error. The rearrangement links TRBV6-6 to TRBJ2-7; TRBD1 agrees at 9 bases. CDR3 length: 15 residues. CDR1 is MNHNY and CDR2 is SVGAGI in the germline V gene (reference sequence). CDR3 sequence: CPSTQGARLSYEQYF. CDR3 in DNA: TGTCCCAGCACACAGGGGGCACGTCTCTCCTACGAGCAGTACTTC.